Sequencing of this TCR beta chain was carried out in a study of blood T cell repertoires in COVID-19. Study overall: The cDNA or gDNA used as material had been derived from T cells, B-cell-depleted T cells, or PBMCs.

CDR1 and CDR2 from the germline V gene are SGHAT and FQNNGV. The V end was cut by 5 bases, the J end by 3 bases, with 17 bases between. The CDR3 totals 15 residues. Produced via immunoSEQ multiplex PCR; TCRdb's table is partial and in-frame only. The top ten clones hold 8.4% of a sample with 100,000 to 120,000 clones, approximately 90% of them seen once. The source is a woman between 70 and 85 years old who had recovered from COVID-19. V and J are TRBV11-2 and TRBJ2-7, with D unclear. The specimen sequenced was peripheral blood. The CDR3 coding sequence is TGTGCCAGCAGCCGAACCCGCGGCAGATACTACGAGCAGTACTTC. Its protein product is CASSRTRGRYYEQYF.